Detailed here is one T cell receptor beta chain. Its antigen is not identified. This sample was included in a study of CD8 T cells in ankylosing spondylitis. TCRdb reprocessed the 5' RACE reads with MiXCR, giving one entry per CDR3 protein. The sample lists about 450,000 distinct CDR3 sequences, around 26% occurring once. Study-wide results and caveats: For ankylosing spondylitis blood, a TCR beta motif of several highly homologous variants appeared characteristic.

The specimen was blood, either unsorted or a sorted T cell fraction (not recorded which). This TCR came from a male donor with ankylosing spondylitis.

CDR3 coding DNA: TGCAGCGCGACCGGGACAGGGTGGGAGACCCAGTACTTC. As protein: CSATGTGWETQYF. This chain uses TRBV29-1 with TRBJ2-5, with 9 bases that match TRBD1. V dropped 7 bases and J dropped 5; count of bases not matched to a gene: 8. CDR1 and CDR2 (germline): SQVTM, ANQGSEA. The CDR3 has 13 amino acids.